The present T cell receptor beta chain was sequenced within a study of control samples from healthy donors and cancer patients. The CDR3 consists of 14 residues. The germline V gene has CDR1 SGHAT and CDR2 FQNNGV. Trimming took off 1 base at V and 5 bases at J, with 11 bases between the two ends. Assay: immunoSEQ multiplex PCR; the TCRdb copy retains only in-frame clones and omits some. The sample has approximately 120,000 clones; approximately 90% are singletons. This sequence originates from a woman in her forties or fifties in good health. The chain couples TRBV11-2 to TRBJ1-2; TRBD1 might be the D (5 bases). Sequencing was performed on blood. The CDR3 spells CASSLGGLRYGYTF. The CDR3 nucleotides read TGTGCCAGCAGCTTAGGGGGACTACGTTATGGCTACACCTTC.